This TCR beta chain originates from a study of blood T cell repertoires in COVID-19. Clones were read by immunoSEQ multiplex PCR, and TCRdb kept only the in-frame ones, dropping some. The sample comprises about 190,000 clones, roughly 90% of which are singletons, and around 7% rests with the top ten. In germline, CDR1 is SGHDT, CDR2 YYEEEE. This CDR3 comprises 15 residues. With 1 base removed from V and 5 bases from J, the gap between germline ends came to 16 bases. The receptor comes from a man in his forties with acute or convalescent COVID-19. The specimen was peripheral blood. The chain combines TRBV5-6 with TRBJ2-7; D may be TRBD2 (6 bases). CDR3 bases: TGTGCCAGCAGCTTGCTACTAGCAACGGTGGACGAGCAGTACTTC. Protein product: CASSLLLATVDEQYF.